This T cell receptor (beta chain) stems from a study of control samples from healthy donors and cancer patients. This clone was counted a single time. Only in-frame clones appear in the TCRdb table, and some are missing; sequencing was by immunoSEQ multiplex PCR. This table has approximately 24,000 clones, 82% appearing once. Per germline, CDR1 LNHDA and CDR2 SQIVND (reference sequence). This CDR3 is 15 amino acids long. The ends lost 3 bases at V and 8 bases at J; junction bases unmatched: 8. Sequences were obtained from PBMCs. The J gene is TRBJ1-4, the V gene TRBV19; TRBD1 aligns across 8 bases. This TCR derives from a man between 60 and 70 years old with colorectal cancer. The CDR3 DNA is TGTGCCAGTAGTATTGGTCAGGGGGCTGTCGAAAAACTGTTTTTT. As protein: CASSIGQGAVEKLFF. Combining the CDR3 with reference TRBV19 and TRBJ1-4 gives the whole variable domain DGGITQSPKYLFRKEGQNVTLSCEQNLNHDAMYWYRQDPGQGLRLIYYSQIVNDFQKGDIAEGYSVSREKKESFPLTVTSAQKNPTAFYLCASSIGQGAVEKLFFGSGTQLSVL.